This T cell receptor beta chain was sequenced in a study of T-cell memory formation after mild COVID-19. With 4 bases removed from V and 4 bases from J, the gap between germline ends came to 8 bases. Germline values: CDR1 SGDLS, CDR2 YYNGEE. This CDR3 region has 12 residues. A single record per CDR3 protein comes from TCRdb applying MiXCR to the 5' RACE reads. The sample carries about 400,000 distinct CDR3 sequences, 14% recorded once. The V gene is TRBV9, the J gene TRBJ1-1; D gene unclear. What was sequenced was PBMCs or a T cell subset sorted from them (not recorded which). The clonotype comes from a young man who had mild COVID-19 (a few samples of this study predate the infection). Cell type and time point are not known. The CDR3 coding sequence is TGTGCCAGCAGCTCTTTGGTCACTGAAGCTTTCTTT. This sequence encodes CASSSLVTEAFF.